These 26 T cell receptor beta chains share one sample of origin, sequenced in a study of T-cell reconstitution after alpha-beta-depleted transplantation in children. Unique molecular identifiers were incorporated when the TCRbeta library was constructed. TCRdb processed the PCR reads anew with MiXCR; each CDR3 protein has one entry. Of 550,000 to 800,000 distinct CDR3 sequences listed, 13% are singletons. The sequences come from PBMCs, collected before TCRalphabeta/CD19-depleted stem cell transplant. The receptors derive from a girl aged 2-9 years with congenital amegakaryocytic thrombocytopenia, due to receive a stem cell transplant.

There are many counts of this clonotype. CDR3 region: CASSLEVRDYEQYF. The CDR3 nucleotides are TGCGCCAGCAGCTTGGAAGTCAGAGACTACGAGCAGTACTTC. The chain links TRBV5-1 to TRBJ2-7, with D unclear. Germline V lookup: CDR1 SGHRS, CDR2 YFSETQ. Between the trimmed V and J ends, which lost 0 bases and 3 bases, there was a span of 10 bases. This CDR3 is 14 amino acids long.

This clonotype came up many times. J is TRBJ2-7 and V is TRBV20-1, with unresolved D. The CDR3 is 10 amino acids. Looked up from germline, CDR1 is DFQATT and CDR2 is SNEGSKA (reference sequence). Trimming shortened V by 5 bases and J by 1 base, and 3 bases separated the two germline ends. The CDR3 reads CSAGSYEQYF. CDR3 nucleotide sequence: TGCAGTGCTGGTTCCTACGAGCAGTACTTC.

This clonotype was observed many times. The chain is built from TRBV6-1 and TRBJ2-3, with TRBD2 matching over 9 bases. The CDR3 runs to 14 residues. The V gene's germline CDR1 is MNHNS and CDR2 SASEGT. V was clipped by 7 bases and J by 5 bases; unmatched bases: 7. The CDR3 DNA is TGTGCCAGCAACCACGCGGGAGGGTTAGATACGCAGTATTTT. It encodes CASNHAGGLDTQYF.

The rearrangement uses TRBV5-5 and TRBJ2-3; tentatively, D is TRBD2 (5 bases). The CDR3 length is 14 residues. The V and J ends lost 4 bases and 3 bases respectively, with 12 bases between them. From germline, CDR1 is SGHKS and CDR2 YYEKEE (reference sequence). The CDR3 DNA follows: TGTGCCAGCAGCCCCCCCCCGGGGACAGATACGCAGTATTTT. Its translation: CASSPPPGTDTQYF. Drawing the rest from reference TRBV5-5 and TRBJ2-3, the complete variable domain is DAGVTQSPTHLIKTRGQQVTLRCSPISGHKSVSWYQQVLGQGPQFIFQYYEKEERGRGNFPDRFSARQFPNYSSELNVNALLLGDSALYLCASSPPPGTDTQYFGPGTRLTVL.

This clonotype was counted only a few times. The CDR3 coding sequence is TGTGCCAGCAGTTTAAGAGTTGGAGGACTAGCGGGAGAATCGGCTAGGGAGACCCAGTACTTC. It specifies CASSLRVGGLAGESARETQYF. The J gene is TRBJ2-5, the V gene TRBV12-3 or TRBV12-4; 13 bases fit TRBD2. This CDR3 is 21 amino acids long. With 2 bases clipped from V and 5 bases from J, the junction kept 20 bases outside the gene matches.

The V gene is TRBV5-1, the J gene TRBJ2-1; 8 nucleotides line up with TRBD1. V lost 5 bases to trimming and J lost 4 bases; unmatched junction nucleotides: 2. Looked up from germline, CDR1 is SGHRS and CDR2 is YFSETQ. The CDR3 is 13 amino acids. CDR3 sequence: CASRQGAYNEQFF. In DNA, the CDR3 is TGCGCCAGCAGGCAGGGGGCTTACAATGAGCAGTTCTTC.

This clonotype has at least ten counts. The chain joins TRBV27 to TRBJ2-1, with 10 bases aligning to TRBD1. Germline V gene data show CDR1 as MNHEY and CDR2 as SMNVEV (reference sequence). The V and J ends lost 3 bases and 4 bases, in that order; junction bases with no gene match: 3. The CDR3 length is 15 residues. DNA of the CDR3: TGTGCCAGCAGTTTGAGGGACAGGGGATACAATGAGCAGTTCTTC. This gives the protein CASSLRDRGYNEQFF.

The table lists this clonotype with many counts. The V and J genes are TRBV20-1 and TRBJ2-2; TRBD1 matches 9 bases. The CDR3 has 15 residues. Per germline, CDR1 DFQATT and CDR2 SNEGSKA (reference sequence). The J segment lost 5 bases and the V segment lost 5 bases, leaving 9 bases of the junction unmatched. This chain's CDR3 is CSAQTGGRLTGELFF. The CDR3 region has the DNA TGCAGTGCTCAAACAGGGGGCCGATTAACCGGGGAGCTGTTTTTT.

This clonotype was counted ten times or more. The chain couples TRBV20-1 to TRBJ1-5; D uncertain. Trimming left V 5 bases short and J 2 bases short, with 10 bases between. Per germline, CDR1 DFQATT and CDR2 SNEGSKA (reference sequence). The CDR3 runs to 13 residues. CDR3 amino acids: CSARTLGNQPQHF. The DNA of the CDR3 is TGCAGTGCTCGGACGTTGGGCAATCAGCCCCAGCATTTT.

Ten or more counts support this clonotype. The V call is TRBV11-2, the J call TRBJ2-3; D remains ambiguous. Germline values: CDR1 SGHAT, CDR2 FQNNGV. The ends were cut back, 2 bases at V and 5 bases at J, with 5 bases in the middle. This CDR3 has 12 residues. CDR3 in amino acids: CASSLFGDTQYF. CDR3 nucleotides: TGTGCCAGCAGCTTATTCGGAGATACGCAGTATTTT.

The chain has TRBV5-1 and TRBJ2-7; 11 bases are shared with TRBD1. CDR1 and CDR2 (germline): SGHRS, YFSETQ. Trimming took 4 bases from V and 7 from J; bases not matched to a gene: 10. The CDR3 contains 15 residues. CDR3 in DNA: TGCGCCAGCAGCCTTGGGACAGGGGGATGGAATGAGCAGTACTTC. Protein sequence: CASSLGTGGWNEQYF.

This clonotype was seen ten or more times. In DNA form, the CDR3 reads TGTGCCATCCGTACTAGCGGGACCAATGAGCAGTTCTTC. Amino acids: CAIRTSGTNEQFF. The chain links TRBV10-3 to TRBJ2-1; 10 positions agree with TRBD2. V lost 8 bases, J lost 6 bases, and 4 bases stayed unmatched. CDR1 is ENHRY and CDR2 is SYGVKD in the germline V gene. The CDR3 has 13 residues.

This clonotype was counted only a few times. Here the CDR3 reads CASSWAGWGQPEAFF. CDR3 bases: TGTGCCAGCAGTTGGGCTGGGTGGGGGCAGCCGGAAGCTTTCTTT. V gene TRBV27 combines with J gene TRBJ1-1; TRBD1 might be the D (6 bases). Trimming left V 4 bases short and J 8 bases short, with 20 bases between. Germline assignment: CDR1 MNHEY and CDR2 SMNVEV (reference sequence). This CDR3 comprises 15 residues.

This clonotype occurred many times. The J gene is TRBJ2-4, the V gene TRBV12-3 or TRBV12-4; tentatively, D is TRBD2 (6 bases). The CDR3 is made up of 15 amino acids. With 4 bases removed from V and 4 bases from J, the gap between germline ends came to 14 bases. CDR3 coding DNA: TGTGCCAGCAGTTCTTGGCAGGAGGGTAAAAACATTCAGTACTTC. As protein: CASSSWQEGKNIQYF.

The chain employs TRBV5-1 and TRBJ1-4, with D hard to call. The V end lost 4 bases, the J end lost 5 bases, and 9 bases lay between the germline ends. The germline CDR1 and CDR2 sequences are SGHRS and YFSETQ. There are 13 residues in the CDR3. CDR3 bases: TGCGCCAGCAGCACTAGTCGAAATGAAAAACTGTTTTTT. As protein: CASSTSRNEKLFF.

This clonotype was counted a few times. The gene calls are TRBV5-5 and TRBJ2-5; tentatively, D is TRBD1 (5 bases). Germline CDR1 reads SGHKS; CDR2 reads YYEKEE (reference sequence). The CDR3 totals 16 residues. The V gene lost 2 bases and the J gene lost 1 base, with 15 bases spanning the gap. The CDR3 nucleotides are TGTGCCAGCAGCTTATCTGGCAGGGCGATCCAAGAGACCCAGTACTTC. Its translation is CASSLSGRAIQETQYF.

The V gene is TRBV6-5, the J gene TRBJ2-5; D unresolved. The germline gives CDR1 MNHEY, CDR2 SVGAGI. The length of the CDR3 is 12 residues. Trimming removed 7 bases at V and 5 bases at J, with 11 bases between. The CDR3 spells CASNSFRETQYF. DNA for the CDR3: TGTGCCAGCAATTCCTTCAGGGAGACCCAGTACTTC.

This chain uses TRBV7-6 with TRBJ2-1, with 7 bases aligning to TRBD2. V lost 5 bases to trimming and J lost 7 bases; unmatched junction nucleotides: 23. Germline-derived CDR1 and CDR2 are SGHVS and FNYEAQ. The CDR3 is 19 amino acids. CDR3 in amino acids: CASSLRSTSRSPIGNEQFF. The CDR3 nucleotides are TGTGCCAGCAGCCTACGATCGACTAGCAGGAGCCCCATAGGAAATGAGCAGTTCTTC.

This clonotype was seen repeatedly, ten times or more. J is TRBJ2-7 and V is TRBV11-1, with TRBD2 matching over 12 bases. The CDR3 runs to 15 residues. Germline V gives CDR1 SGHAT, CDR2 FQDESV (reference sequence). V shed 5 bases and J 1 base; nucleotides not matched to a gene: 3. The DNA for the CDR3 is TGTGCCAGCAGCAGGACTAGCGGGAAATCCTACGAGCAGTACTTC. Translation: CASSRTSGKSYEQYF.

V is TRBV5-1 and J is TRBJ2-3, with 10 nucleotides matching TRBD2. The CDR3 is 14 residues long. Germline CDR1 SGHRS, CDR2 YFSETQ. After removal of 2 bases from V and 7 bases from J, the junction contained 4 bases not matched to a gene. For the CDR3, the DNA is TGCGCCAGCAGCTTAGCGGGAGGGGAAAATACGCAGTATTTT. Amino acids: CASSLAGGENTQYF. Drawing the rest from reference TRBV5-1 and TRBJ2-3, the complete variable domain is KAGVTQTPRYLIKTRGQQVTLSCSPISGHRSVSWYQQTPGQGLQFLFEYFSETQRNKGNFPGRFSGRQFSNSRSEMNVSTLELGDSALYLCASSLAGGENTQYFGPGTRLTVL.

This clonotype was counted many times. V and J are TRBV20-1 and TRBJ2-3; 8 positions match TRBD2. Germline V gene lookup returns CDR1 DFQATT and CDR2 SNEGSKA (reference sequence). Trimming removed 5 bases from V and 0 bases from J; junction bases left unmatched: 4. The CDR3 loop spans 14 amino acids. In nucleotides, the CDR3 is TGCAGTGCTCCCGGACTAGCCAGCACAGATACGCAGTATTTT. Amino acids: CSAPGLASTDTQYF.

This clonotype occurred a few times. The chain combines TRBV20-1 with TRBJ2-1; TRBD2 might be the D (6 bases). V was cut by 5 bases and J by 4 bases, with 15 bases left in between. The CDR3 spans 14 residues. From germline, CDR1 is DFQATT and CDR2 SNEGSKA (reference sequence). This CDR3 is CSASASAPYNEQFF. CDR3 DNA sequence: TGCAGTGCTTCTGCTAGCGCACCATACAATGAGCAGTTCTTC.

This clonotype was recorded at least ten times. This chain links TRBV12-3 or TRBV12-4 with TRBJ1-2; D gene uncertain. V lost 6 bases and J lost 4, with 12 bases in between. The CDR3 extends over 13 amino acids. CDR3 in amino acids: CASSQRRGYGYTF. In DNA, the CDR3 is TGTGCCAGCAGCCAAAGGCGCGGCTATGGCTACACCTTC.

At least ten counts were recorded for this clonotype. A read error may produce the germline difference seen at one junction end. The chain couples TRBV12-3 or TRBV12-4 to TRBJ2-3; D ambiguous. The CDR3 has 14 residues. The CDR3 sequence: CASSFPQNTDTQYF. CDR3 coding DNA: TGTGCCAGTAGTTTCCCGCAGAACACAGATACGCAGTATTTT.

This clonotype was observed at least ten times. This sequence joins TRBV28 and TRBJ2-1; D is tentatively TRBD1 or TRBD2 (5 bases each). CDR3 length: 15 amino acids. Germline V gene lookup returns CDR1 MDHEN and CDR2 SYDVKM. With 4 bases removed from V and 9 bases from J, the gap between germline ends came to 19 bases. The CDR3 region is CASSYLGVKVFEQFF. CDR3 nucleotides: TGTGCCAGCAGTTACCTGGGGGTTAAGGTCTTTGAGCAGTTCTTC.

This clonotype was seen repeatedly, ten times or more. V is TRBV20-1 and J is TRBJ2-7; 13 bases align to TRBD2. Germline V gene data show CDR1 as DFQATT and CDR2 as SNEGSKA (reference sequence). The length of the CDR3 is 14 residues. Trimming removed 6 bases from V and 5 bases from J; junction bases left unmatched: 7. The CDR3, as DNA: TGCAGTGCCCTACTAGCGGGAGGGCCCCACGAGCAGTACTTC. It yields the protein CSALLAGGPHEQYF.